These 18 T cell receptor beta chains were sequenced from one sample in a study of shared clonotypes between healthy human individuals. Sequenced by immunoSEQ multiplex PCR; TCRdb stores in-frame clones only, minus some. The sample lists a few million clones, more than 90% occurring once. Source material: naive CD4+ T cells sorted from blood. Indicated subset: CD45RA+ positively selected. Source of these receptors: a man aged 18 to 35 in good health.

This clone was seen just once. Written as DNA, the CDR3 is TGCGCCAGCAGTGGCTCCATCGGACAGGGGGCTTTCTTT. Its protein product is CASSGSIGQGAFF. This chain connects TRBV10-1 to TRBJ1-1; 9 nucleotides match TRBD1. This CDR3 is 13 amino acids long. The germline gives CDR1 WNHNN, CDR2 SYGVQD (reference sequence). The V segment lost 4 bases and the J segment 11 bases; nucleotides outside the gene matches: 8.

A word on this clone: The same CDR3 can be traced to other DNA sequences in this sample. The CDR3 DNA reads as TGTGCCAGCAGCTTAGAGGGGGGGAGCAATCAGCCCCAGCATTTT. It yields the protein CASSLEGGSNQPQHF. The genes are TRBV7-2 and TRBJ1-5, with a tentative D call TRBD1 (6 bases). Germline V gene lookup returns CDR1 SGHTA and CDR2 FQGNSA. The CDR3 is made up of 15 amino acids. V lost 1 base, J lost 1 base, and 8 bases lay in between. The complete variable domain, with remaining parts taken from reference TRBV7-2 and TRBJ1-5, reads GAGVSQSPSNKVTEKGKDVELRCDPISGHTALYWYRQSLGQGLEFLIYFQGNSAPDKSGLPSDRFSAERTGGSVSTLTIQRTQQEDSAVYLCASSLEGGSNQPQHFGDGTRLSIL.

CDR3 amino acids: CASSVAGGNEKLFF. The CDR3 region has the DNA TGTGCCAGCAGCGTAGCAGGTGGTAATGAAAAACTGTTTTTT. V and J are TRBV9 and TRBJ1-4; no definite D call. The germline V gene has CDR1 SGDLS and CDR2 YYNGEE. Trimming cost V 0 bases and J 4 bases, with 7 bases left between them. CDR3 length: 14 amino acids.

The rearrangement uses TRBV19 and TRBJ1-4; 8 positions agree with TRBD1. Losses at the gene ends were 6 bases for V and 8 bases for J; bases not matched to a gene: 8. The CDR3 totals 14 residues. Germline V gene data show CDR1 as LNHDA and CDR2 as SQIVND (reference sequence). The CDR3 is CASSRQGQAEKLFF. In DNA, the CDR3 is TGTGCCAGTAGCCGACAGGGGCAGGCGGAAAAACTGTTTTTT.

CDR3 protein: CASSTGGELQETQYF. CDR3 in DNA: TGTGCCAGCAGCACGGGGGGGGAGCTCCAAGAGACCCAGTACTTC. This chain links TRBV7-2 with TRBJ2-5; 8 nucleotides match TRBD2. V lost 5 bases and J lost 1; bases outside the gene matches: 6. CDR3 length: 15 residues. Germline CDR1 and CDR2: SGHTA and FQGNSA. The full variable domain, rest sourced from reference TRBV7-2 and TRBJ2-5, is GAGVSQSPSNKVTEKGKDVELRCDPISGHTALYWYRQSLGQGLEFLIYFQGNSAPDKSGLPSDRFSAERTGGSVSTLTIQRTQQEDSAVYLCASSTGGELQETQYFGPGTRLLVL.

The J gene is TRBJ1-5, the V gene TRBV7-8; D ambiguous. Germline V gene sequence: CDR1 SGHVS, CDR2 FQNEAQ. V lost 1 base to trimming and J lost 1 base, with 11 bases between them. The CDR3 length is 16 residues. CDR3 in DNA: TGTGCCAGCAGCTTAGTCTCAGGACTGAGCAATCAGCCCCAGCATTTT. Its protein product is CASSLVSGLSNQPQHF.

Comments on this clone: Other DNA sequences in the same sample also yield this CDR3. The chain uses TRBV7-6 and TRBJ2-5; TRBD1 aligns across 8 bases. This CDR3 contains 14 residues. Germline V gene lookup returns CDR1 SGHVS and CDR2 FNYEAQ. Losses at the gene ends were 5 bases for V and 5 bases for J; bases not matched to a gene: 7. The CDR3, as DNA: TGTGCCAGCAGCCCCGGGACAGGCGGGGAGACCCAGTACTTC. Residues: CASSPGTGGETQYF.

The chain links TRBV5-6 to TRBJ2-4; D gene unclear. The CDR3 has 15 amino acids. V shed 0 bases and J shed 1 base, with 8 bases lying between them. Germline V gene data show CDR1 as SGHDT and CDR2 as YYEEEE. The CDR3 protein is CASSLDPVAKNIQYF. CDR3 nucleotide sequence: TGTGCCAGCAGCTTGGACCCAGTGGCCAAAAACATTCAGTACTTC.

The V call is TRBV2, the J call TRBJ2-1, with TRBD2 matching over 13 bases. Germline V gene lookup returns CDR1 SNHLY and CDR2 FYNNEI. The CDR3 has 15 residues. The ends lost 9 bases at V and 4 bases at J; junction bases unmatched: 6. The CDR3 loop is CASSGLAGEYNEQFF. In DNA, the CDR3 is TGTGCCAGTTCTGGACTAGCGGGGGAATACAATGAGCAGTTCTTC.

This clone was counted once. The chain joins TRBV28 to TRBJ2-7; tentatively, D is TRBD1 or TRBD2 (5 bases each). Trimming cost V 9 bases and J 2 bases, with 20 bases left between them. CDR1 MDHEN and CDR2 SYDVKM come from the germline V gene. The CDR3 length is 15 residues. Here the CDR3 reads CASTGRDRRTYEQYF. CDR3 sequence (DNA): TGTGCCAGTACGGGCCGGGACCGAAGAACCTACGAGCAGTACTTC.

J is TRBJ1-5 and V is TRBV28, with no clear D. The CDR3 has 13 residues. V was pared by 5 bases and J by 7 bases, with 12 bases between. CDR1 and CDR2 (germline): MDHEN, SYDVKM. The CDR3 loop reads CASSGPMPQPQHF. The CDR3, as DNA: TGTGCCAGCAGTGGGCCCATGCCCCAGCCCCAGCATTTT.

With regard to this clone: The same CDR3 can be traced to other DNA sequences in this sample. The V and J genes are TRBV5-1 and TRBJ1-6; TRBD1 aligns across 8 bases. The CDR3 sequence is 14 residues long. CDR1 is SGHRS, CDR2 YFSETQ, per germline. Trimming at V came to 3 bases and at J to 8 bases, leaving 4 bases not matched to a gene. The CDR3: CASSSGQGDSPLHF. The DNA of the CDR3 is TGCGCCAGCAGCTCAGGACAGGGCGATTCACCCCTCCACTTT.

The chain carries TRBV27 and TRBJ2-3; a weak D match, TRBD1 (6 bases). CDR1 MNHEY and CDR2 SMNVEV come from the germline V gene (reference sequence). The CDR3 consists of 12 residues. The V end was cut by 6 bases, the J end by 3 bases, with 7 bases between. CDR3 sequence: CASRRGTDTQYF. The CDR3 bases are TGTGCCAGCAGAAGGGGGACAGATACGCAGTATTTT.

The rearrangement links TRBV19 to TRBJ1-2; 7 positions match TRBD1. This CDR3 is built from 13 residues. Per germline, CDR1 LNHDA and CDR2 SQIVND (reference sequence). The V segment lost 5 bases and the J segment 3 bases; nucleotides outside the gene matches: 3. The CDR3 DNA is TGTGCCAGTAGTGGAGGACAGGACTATGGCTACACCTTC. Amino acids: CASSGGQDYGYTF. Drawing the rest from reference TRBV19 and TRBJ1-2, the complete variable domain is DGGITQSPKYLFRKEGQNVTLSCEQNLNHDAMYWYRQDPGQGLRLIYYSQIVNDFQKGDIAEGYSVSREKKESFPLTVTSAQKNPTAFYLCASSGGQDYGYTFGSGTRLTVV.

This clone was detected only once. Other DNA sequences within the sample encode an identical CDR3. CDR3 nucleotides: TGTGCCAGCAGTTACCCCGGGACAGATACGCAGTATTTT. Its protein is CASSYPGTDTQYF. The chain carries TRBV6-6 and TRBJ2-3; the D is unclear. With 2 bases removed from V and 3 bases from J, the gap between germline ends came to 6 bases. CDR3 length: 13 amino acids. Germline values: CDR1 MNHNY, CDR2 SVGAGI (reference sequence).

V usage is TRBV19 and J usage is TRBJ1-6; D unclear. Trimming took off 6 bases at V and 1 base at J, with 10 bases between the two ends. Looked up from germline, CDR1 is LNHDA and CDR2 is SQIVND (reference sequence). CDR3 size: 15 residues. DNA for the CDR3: TGTGCCAGTAGCTCTCCAGAATCCTATAATTCACCCCTCCACTTT. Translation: CASSSPESYNSPLHF.

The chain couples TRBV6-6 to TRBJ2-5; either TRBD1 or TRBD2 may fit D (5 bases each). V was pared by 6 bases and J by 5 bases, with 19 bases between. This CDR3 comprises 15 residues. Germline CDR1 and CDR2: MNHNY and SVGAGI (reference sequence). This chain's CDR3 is CASSPPGTLGETQYF. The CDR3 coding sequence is TGTGCCAGCAGCCCCCCAGGGACGTTAGGCGAGACCCAGTACTTC.

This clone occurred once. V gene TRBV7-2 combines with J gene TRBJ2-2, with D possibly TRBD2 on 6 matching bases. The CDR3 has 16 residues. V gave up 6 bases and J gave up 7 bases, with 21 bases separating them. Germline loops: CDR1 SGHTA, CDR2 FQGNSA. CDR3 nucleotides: TGTGCCAGCAGAAAAGGCACTAGCCTGTTAGGCGGGGAGCTGTTTTTT. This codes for CASRKGTSLLGGELFF. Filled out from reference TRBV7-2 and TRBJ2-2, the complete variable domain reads GAGVSQSPSNKVTEKGKDVELRCDPISGHTALYWYRQSLGQGLEFLIYFQGNSAPDKSGLPSDRFSAERTGGSVSTLTIQRTQQEDSAVYLCASRKGTSLLGGELFFGEGSRLTVL.